This TCR beta chain was recovered during a study of T cell clones after liver transplantation. Sequencing used immunoSEQ multiplex PCR; TCRdb keeps in-frame clones, though not all of them. Of about 120,000 clones in the sample, over 75% were seen once. Notes on the study in general: A larger donor-reactive than third-party decline suggested partial antigen-specific deletion.

About this clone: The antigen is unknown.

The source material was CD4+ T cells from blood, sampled 12 months after liver transplant. This sequence originates from a human patient who received a liver transplant. Some T cells may be supplied by the graft donor.

DNA of the CDR3: TGTGCCAGCAGTGAACTCAGGGTGAACACTGAAGCTTTCTTT. Translated: CASSELRVNTEAFF. The rearrangement links TRBV6-1 to TRBJ1-1, with D possibly being TRBD1 (5 bases). CDR1 is MNHNS, CDR2 SASEGT, per germline. The CDR3 spans 14 residues. Trimming cost V 2 bases and J 0 bases, with 7 bases left between them.